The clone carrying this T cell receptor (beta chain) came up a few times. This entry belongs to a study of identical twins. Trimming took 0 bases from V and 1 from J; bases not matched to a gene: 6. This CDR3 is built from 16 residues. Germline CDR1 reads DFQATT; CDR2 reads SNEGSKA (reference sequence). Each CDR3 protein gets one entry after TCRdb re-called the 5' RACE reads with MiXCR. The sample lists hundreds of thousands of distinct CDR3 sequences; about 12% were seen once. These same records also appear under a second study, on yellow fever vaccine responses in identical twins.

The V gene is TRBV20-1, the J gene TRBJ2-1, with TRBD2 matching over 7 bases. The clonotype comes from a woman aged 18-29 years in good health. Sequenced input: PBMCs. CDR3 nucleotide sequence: TGCAGTGCTAGAGAGACGACGGGGGGATCCTACAATGAGCAGTTCTTC. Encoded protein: CSARETTGGSYNEQFF.